This record covers a single T cell receptor beta chain. This clone's antigen is unknown. Base qualities are not recorded, but no much larger clone differs from it by a single base. This specimen comes from a study of T-cell reconstitution after alpha-beta-depleted transplantation in children (dated by TCRdb to about 2016). For the study in its entirety: Using TCR repertoire profiling, the study quantitatively followed how T-cell immune reconstitution unfolded in children after TCRalphabeta/CD19-depleted allogeneic hematopoietic cell transplantation.

The CDR3 numbers 18 residues from cysteine through phenylalanine. Only the CDR3 DNA is retained, 54 bases long and in frame from the first base. The germline V gene supplies CDR1 SQVTM and CDR2 ANQGSEA. V trim: 7 bases; J trim: 4 bases; unmatched bases: 15. Libraries came from PCR. Instrument used: Illumina HiSeq 2500. Molecular barcoding was employed in the preparation of TCR libraries, with unique molecular identifiers being used to normalize TCRbeta repertoire quantification. TCRdb redid the processing of the public reads, applying fastp at Q25 and MiXCR, and retained in-frame beta chains. CDR3 protein sequences are deduplicated, and each keeps its most common genes and DNA. The sample table shows some 640,000 distinct CDR3 sequences, and approximately 17% are seen once. 0.85% to 1.3% of the sample comes from the top ten.

The chain uses TRBV29-1 and TRBJ2-1; TRBD2 fits 14 bases in the junction. The receptor was isolated from a human donor who donated a stem cell graft to a child with acute myeloid leukemia. The material sequenced was PBMCs from the stem cell graft donor, taken from the stem cell graft. This receptor carries the CDR3 CSARPRLAGGNPYNEQFF. The nucleotide sequence is given as TGCAGCGCCCGTCCTCGACTAGCGGGGGGGAACCCATACAATGAGCAGTTCTTC.